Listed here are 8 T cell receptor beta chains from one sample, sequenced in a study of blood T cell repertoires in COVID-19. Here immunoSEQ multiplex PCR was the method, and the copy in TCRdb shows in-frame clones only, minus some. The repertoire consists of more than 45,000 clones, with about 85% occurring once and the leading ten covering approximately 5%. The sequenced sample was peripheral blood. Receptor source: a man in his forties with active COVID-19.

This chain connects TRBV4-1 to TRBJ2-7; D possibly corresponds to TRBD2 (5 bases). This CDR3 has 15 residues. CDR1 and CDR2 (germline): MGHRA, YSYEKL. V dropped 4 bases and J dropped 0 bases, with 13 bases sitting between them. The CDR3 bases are TGCGCCAGCAGCCCGTCGCCGGGATCCTCCTACGAGCAGTACTTC. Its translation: CASSPSPGSSYEQYF.

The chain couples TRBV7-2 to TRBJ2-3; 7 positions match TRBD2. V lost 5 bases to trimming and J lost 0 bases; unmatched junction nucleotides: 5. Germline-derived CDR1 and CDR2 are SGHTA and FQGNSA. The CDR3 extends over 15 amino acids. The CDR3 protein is CASSPGAGSTDTQYF. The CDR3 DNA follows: TGTGCCAGCAGCCCTGGAGCGGGAAGCACAGATACGCAGTATTTT.

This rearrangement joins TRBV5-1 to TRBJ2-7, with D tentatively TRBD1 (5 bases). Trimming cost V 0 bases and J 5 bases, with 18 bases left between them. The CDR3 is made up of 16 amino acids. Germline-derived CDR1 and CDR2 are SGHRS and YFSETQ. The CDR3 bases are TGCGCCAGCAGCTTGGAAGGGTTCGGGTCAGGGCACGAGCAGTACTTC. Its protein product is CASSLEGFGSGHEQYF.

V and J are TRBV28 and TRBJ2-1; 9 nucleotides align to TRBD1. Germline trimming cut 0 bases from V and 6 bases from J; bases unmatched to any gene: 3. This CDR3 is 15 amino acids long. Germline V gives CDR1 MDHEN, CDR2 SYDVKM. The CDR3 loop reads CASSLWGQGPNEQFF. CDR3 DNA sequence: TGTGCCAGCAGTTTATGGGGACAGGGCCCCAATGAGCAGTTCTTC.

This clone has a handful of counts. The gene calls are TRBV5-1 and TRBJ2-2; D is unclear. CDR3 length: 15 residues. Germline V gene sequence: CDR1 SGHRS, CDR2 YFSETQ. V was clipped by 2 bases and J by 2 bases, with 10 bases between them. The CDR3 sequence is CASSLEPGNTGELFF. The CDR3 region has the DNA TGCGCCAGCAGCTTAGAGCCAGGAAACACCGGGGAGCTGTTTTTT.

The CDR3, as DNA: TGTGCCAGCATAACGGCAGTGACTAGCGCAGAGACCCAGTACTTC. As protein: CASITAVTSAETQYF. The chain uses TRBV6-5 and TRBJ2-5, with 8 bases identical to TRBD2. Germline lookup yields CDR1 MNHEY and CDR2 SVGAGI. The trim removed 7 bases at V and 4 bases at J, leaving 11 bases unmatched. This CDR3 region has 15 residues.

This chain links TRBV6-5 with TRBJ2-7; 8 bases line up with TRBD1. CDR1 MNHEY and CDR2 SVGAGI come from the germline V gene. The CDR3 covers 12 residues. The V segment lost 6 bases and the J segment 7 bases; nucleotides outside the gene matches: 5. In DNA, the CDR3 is TGTGCCAGCAGGGACAGGGCGAGAGAGCAGTACTTC. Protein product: CASRDRAREQYF.

The chain's CDR3 is CASSSYLAGETQYF. CDR3 nucleotide sequence: TGTGCCAGCAGCTCTTACCTGGCGGGAGAGACCCAGTACTTC. The chain links TRBV6-5 to TRBJ2-5, with a tentative D call TRBD2 (5 bases). V gave up 6 bases and J gave up 4 bases, with 15 bases separating them. The germline V gene has CDR1 MNHEY and CDR2 SVGAGI. The length of the CDR3 is 14 residues.